The 17 T cell receptor beta chains presented below share a single source sample, sequenced in a study of T-cell reconstitution after alpha-beta-depleted transplantation in children. Researchers prepared the TCRbeta library using unique molecular identifiers, the study reports. TCRdb re-derived calls from the PCR reads in MiXCR, one entry per CDR3 protein. The sample has around 490,000 distinct CDR3 sequences, roughly 10% seen once. The sample consisted of PBMCs, mostly from graft donor cells, taken 180 days after TCRalphabeta/CD19-depleted stem cell transplant. These receptors were collected from a female patient aged 2-9 years who had a stem cell transplant for aplastic anemia, so the T cells may come from the graft donor.

The rearrangement links TRBV9 to TRBJ2-1; D is perhaps TRBD2 (5 bases). Trimming removed 0 bases at V and 2 bases at J, with 9 bases between. Germline V gene lookup returns CDR1 SGDLS and CDR2 YYNGEE. The CDR3 loop spans 15 amino acids. The CDR3 protein is CASSVGGETYNEQFF. The CDR3 region has the DNA TGTGCCAGCAGCGTAGGGGGAGAGACCTACAATGAGCAGTTCTTC.

The rearrangement links TRBV7-2 to TRBJ2-5, with 8 bases fitting TRBD2. This CDR3 has 15 amino acids. The germline gives CDR1 SGHTA, CDR2 FQGNSA. Unmatched junction bases numbered 12, after V lost 6 bases and J lost 6 bases. Written as DNA, the CDR3 is TGTGCCAGCAGGCCAGACGGGAGGGCCTCGAAGACCCAGTACTTC. This sequence encodes CASRPDGRASKTQYF.

This clonotype has a handful of counts. The chain links TRBV12-3 or TRBV12-4 to TRBJ1-2, with 7 bases aligning to TRBD1. CDR3 length equals 14 residues. The V segment lost 5 bases and the J segment 4 bases; nucleotides outside the gene matches: 7. The CDR3 coding sequence is TGTGCCAGCAGTCAAATACAGGGGCCCTATGGCTACACCTTC. It codes for CASSQIQGPYGYTF.

This clonotype was detected a few times. CDR3 sequence reads: CASSSGTSGRLLDTQYF. The CDR3 DNA reads TGTGCCAGCAGCTCAGGGACTAGCGGGAGGTTGCTGGATACGCAGTATTTT. The genes are TRBV7-2 and TRBJ2-3, with 15 bases aligning to TRBD2. V dropped 4 bases and J dropped 6; count of bases not matched to a gene: 8. The germline V gene encodes CDR1 SGHTA and CDR2 FQGNSA. This CDR3 is 17 amino acids long.

This clonotype has more than one count but fewer than ten. The chain uses TRBV20-1 and TRBJ1-3; D uncertain. There are 18 residues in the CDR3. Trimming left V 0 bases short and J 1 base short, with 19 bases between. Germline assignment: CDR1 DFQATT and CDR2 SNEGSKA (reference sequence). The CDR3 nucleotides are TGCAGTGCTAGAGAGGGCCTTACGGCGGAGAAGTCTGGAAACACCATATATTTT. It is translated as CSAREGLTAEKSGNTIYF.

This clonotype was observed a handful of times. This chain links TRBV3-1 with TRBJ2-7; maybe TRBD1 (5 bases). This CDR3 is 15 amino acids long. The V gene's germline CDR1 is LGHDT and CDR2 YNNKEL (reference sequence). Trimming cost V 3 bases and J 4 bases, with 16 bases left between them. The CDR3 loop is CASSQWGSREYEQYF. The DNA of the CDR3 is TGTGCCAGCAGCCAGTGGGGTAGCAGGGAATACGAGCAGTACTTC.

This clonotype was counted ten times or more. The gene calls are TRBV5-1 and TRBJ1-1; D gene unclear. Germline V lookup: CDR1 SGHRS, CDR2 YFSETQ. The CDR3 length is 14 residues. V shed 4 bases and J shed 1 base, with 11 bases lying between them. As DNA, the CDR3 is TGCGCCAGCAGCGTTCAGAGTGGGAACACTGAAGCTTTCTTT. This sequence encodes CASSVQSGNTEAFF. The whole variable domain, filled in from reference TRBV5-1 and TRBJ1-1, reads KAGVTQTPRYLIKTRGQQVTLSCSPISGHRSVSWYQQTPGQGLQFLFEYFSETQRNKGNFPGRFSGRQFSNSRSEMNVSTLELGDSALYLCASSVQSGNTEAFFGQGTRLTVV.

The genes are TRBV20-1 and TRBJ1-2; no clear D. The germline CDR1 and CDR2 sequences are DFQATT and SNEGSKA (reference sequence). V shed 4 bases and J shed 1 base, with 13 bases lying between them. The CDR3 is 14 amino acids. CDR3 in DNA: TGCAGTGCTACGTCGCTTCTGAGTAACTATGGCTACACCTTC. The encoded protein is CSATSLLSNYGYTF.

This clonotype came up a few times. This rearrangement joins TRBV4-1 to TRBJ2-1; 7 bases fit TRBD1. The J segment lost 7 bases and the V segment lost 0 bases, leaving 9 bases of the junction unmatched. The CDR3 covers 16 residues. Germline V gene sequence: CDR1 MGHRA, CDR2 YSYEKL. The DNA for the CDR3 is TGCGCCAGCAGCCAAGATCGCCTAACAGGGGAGAATGAGCAGTTCTTC. Translated: CASSQDRLTGENEQFF.

This clonotype was detected ten times or more. The CDR3, as DNA: TGCGCCAGCAGGGGTAATCAGCCCCAGCATTTT. This translates into CASRGNQPQHF. The chain joins TRBV5-1 to TRBJ1-5; D gene ambiguous. Trimming removed 5 bases at V and 4 bases at J, with 4 bases between. Germline values: CDR1 SGHRS, CDR2 YFSETQ. The CDR3 covers 11 residues.

The V call is TRBV5-1, the J call TRBJ2-1; 12 bases are a match to TRBD2. Germline trimming cut 2 bases from V and 8 bases from J; bases unmatched to any gene: 11. Germline CDR1 reads SGHRS; CDR2 reads YFSETQ. This CDR3 has 17 amino acids. The CDR3 region is CASSFSTSGSGGYEQFF. Written as DNA, the CDR3 is TGCGCCAGCAGCTTTTCGACTAGCGGGAGTGGCGGCTATGAGCAGTTCTTC.

This clonotype was recorded a few times. This sequence joins TRBV20-1 and TRBJ1-6; TRBD1 matches at 10 bases. This CDR3 has 15 amino acids. CDR1 DFQATT and CDR2 SNEGSKA come from the germline V gene (reference sequence). V lost 0 bases to trimming and J lost 8 bases; unmatched junction nucleotides: 4. The CDR3 sequence is CSARDPTGGHSPLHF. CDR3 DNA sequence: TGCAGTGCTAGAGATCCGACAGGGGGCCATTCACCCCTCCACTTT.

This clonotype was recorded a few times. The chain combines TRBV29-1 with TRBJ2-5; 11 bases are shared with TRBD2. Germline loops: CDR1 SQVTM, CDR2 ANQGSEA. Trimming at V came to 6 bases and at J to 2 bases, leaving 14 bases not matched to a gene. This CDR3 spans 17 amino acids. The CDR3 loop is CSVRGALAGVQQETQYF. For the CDR3, the DNA is TGCAGCGTCAGGGGGGCACTAGCGGGAGTTCAACAAGAGACCCAGTACTTC.

This clonotype was found a few times. The chain recombines TRBV4-1 with TRBJ2-1, with 9 nucleotides matching TRBD2. V trimming: 0 bases; J trimming: 9 bases; junction bases outside the gene matches: 12. Germline CDR1 reads MGHRA; CDR2 reads YSYEKL. The CDR3 runs 17 residues. Here the CDR3 reads CASSQDPLAGRGREQFF. The CDR3 DNA is TGCGCCAGCAGCCAAGATCCGCTAGCGGGAAGAGGACGTGAGCAGTTCTTC.

This chain links TRBV20-1 with TRBJ2-1; D is perhaps TRBD1 or TRBD2 (5 bases each). Trimming shortened V by 3 bases and J by 15 bases, and 6 bases separated the two germline ends. The CDR3 has 8 residues. CDR1 and CDR2 from the germline V gene are DFQATT and SNEGSKA (reference sequence). CDR3 loop: CSARRGFF. In DNA, the CDR3 is TGCAGTGCTAGGAGGGGGTTCTTC.

The CDR3 bases are TGTGCCAGCAGCAGACTAGCGGGAGTACTAGTGGGGAATGAGCAGTTCTTC. Residues: CASSRLAGVLVGNEQFF. The rearrangement links TRBV6-1 to TRBJ2-1; TRBD2 matches 12 bases. Germline CDR1 and CDR2: MNHNS and SASEGT. The CDR3 is 17 amino acids. V lost 6 bases to trimming and J lost 7 bases; unmatched junction nucleotides: 13.

There are a few counts of this clonotype. The chain uses TRBV7-8 and TRBJ1-6, with D hard to call. The germline gives CDR1 SGHVS, CDR2 FQNEAQ. The CDR3 spans 14 residues. Between the trimmed V and J ends, which lost 1 base and 2 bases, there was a span of 3 bases. Written as DNA, the CDR3 is TGTGCCAGCAGCTTAGGGGCCTATAATTCACCCCTCCACTTT. This codes for CASSLGAYNSPLHF.